Following are 7 T cell receptor beta chains from one sample sequenced in a study of cytomegalovirus exposure and HLA in healthy donors. The primer mix had 60 Vbeta and 13 Jbeta primers. Assay used: immunoSEQ multiplex PCR; TCRdb lists only in-frame clones, some missing. Seen here are around 120,000 clones, around 71% observed once, and the top ten hold 2% to 3%. The sample comprised PBMCs. The source of these receptors is a woman between 55 and 75 years old in good health and CMV-seropositive.

The chain has TRBV19 and TRBJ1-1; TRBD1 matches 7 bases. Germline lookup yields CDR1 LNHDA and CDR2 SQIVND (reference sequence). J was trimmed by 5 bases and V by 4 bases; bases with no gene match: 7. CDR3 length equals 14 residues. The DNA of the CDR3 is TGTGCCAGTAGTAGACAGGGCGAGAGGACTGAAGCTTTCTTT. This encodes CASSRQGERTEAFF. The variable domain in full, completed from reference TRBV19 and TRBJ1-1, reads DGGITQSPKYLFRKEGQNVTLSCEQNLNHDAMYWYRQDPGQGLRLIYYSQIVNDFQKGDIAEGYSVSREKKESFPLTVTSAQKNPTAFYLCASSRQGERTEAFFGQGTRLTVV.

This chain joins TRBV5-1 and TRBJ1-1; the match to TRBD1 covers 7 bases. This CDR3 is built from 14 residues. Trimming at V came to 4 bases and at J to 5 bases, leaving 8 bases not matched to a gene. The germline CDR1 and CDR2 sequences are SGHRS and YFSETQ. CDR3 sequence: CASSRLGQLTEAFF. The DNA for the CDR3 is TGCGCCAGCAGCCGCTTGGGACAGTTGACTGAAGCTTTCTTT.

J is TRBJ2-1 and V is TRBV18; TRBD1 aligns across 7 bases. The CDR3 spans 19 residues. Trimming at V came to 3 bases and at J to 7 bases, leaving 21 bases not matched to a gene. Germline V CDR1 and CDR2: KGHSH, LQKENI. The chain's CDR3 is CASSPTPYTQGPPANEQFF. Written as DNA, the CDR3 is TGTGCCAGCTCACCTACTCCATACACACAGGGGCCGCCCGCGAATGAGCAGTTCTTC.

V is TRBV7-2 and J is TRBJ1-2, with a weak D call TRBD1 (6 bases). CDR3 length: 15 residues. Germline loops: CDR1 SGHTA, CDR2 FQGNSA. V lost 5 bases and J 4 bases, leaving 17 bases between the germline ends. CDR3 nucleotides: TGTGCCAGCAGCCCGAGCCGACAGGTTCTCTATGGCTACACCTTC. Its translation is CASSPSRQVLYGYTF.

This chain links TRBV5-1 with TRBJ1-6; TRBD1 matches at 10 bases. The V segment lost 3 bases and the J segment 8 bases; nucleotides outside the gene matches: 2. Germline V gene sequence: CDR1 SGHRS, CDR2 YFSETQ. The CDR3 sequence is 14 residues long. CDR3 loop: CASSWTGGDSPLHF. CDR3 nucleotide sequence: TGCGCCAGCAGCTGGACAGGGGGTGATTCACCCCTCCACTTT.

The DNA of the CDR3 is TGCAGCGCACAGGGGGACACTGAAGCTTTCTTT. Translated, it gives CSAQGDTEAFF. This chain joins TRBV20-1 and TRBJ1-1, with 8 positions matching TRBD1. The CDR3 contains 11 residues. CDR1 and CDR2 (germline): DFQATT, SNEGSKA (reference sequence).

The J gene is TRBJ2-7, the V gene TRBV29-1; D is perhaps TRBD2 (5 bases). The CDR3 extends over 12 amino acids. The V end lost 3 bases, the J end lost 4 bases, and 10 bases lay between the germline ends. Per germline, CDR1 SQVTM and CDR2 ANQGSEA. This CDR3 is CSVEARDYEQYF. The CDR3 nucleotides read TGCAGCGTTGAGGCCCGGGATTACGAGCAGTACTTC.